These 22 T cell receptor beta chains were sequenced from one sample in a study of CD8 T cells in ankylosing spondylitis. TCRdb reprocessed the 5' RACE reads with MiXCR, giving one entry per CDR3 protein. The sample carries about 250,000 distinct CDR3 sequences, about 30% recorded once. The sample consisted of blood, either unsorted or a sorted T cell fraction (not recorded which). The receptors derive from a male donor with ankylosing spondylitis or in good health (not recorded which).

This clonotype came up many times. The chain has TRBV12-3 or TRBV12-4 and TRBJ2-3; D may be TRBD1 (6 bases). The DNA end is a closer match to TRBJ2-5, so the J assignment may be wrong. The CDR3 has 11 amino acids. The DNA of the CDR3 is TGTGCCAGCAGCAGCAGGGGGACCCAGTACTTC. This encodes CASSSRGTQYF.

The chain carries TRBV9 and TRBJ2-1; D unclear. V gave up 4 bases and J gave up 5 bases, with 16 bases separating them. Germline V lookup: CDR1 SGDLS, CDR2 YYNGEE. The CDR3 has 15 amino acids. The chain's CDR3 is CASSPTTTVHNEQFF. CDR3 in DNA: TGTGCCAGCAGCCCCACAACCACTGTCCACAATGAGCAGTTCTTC.

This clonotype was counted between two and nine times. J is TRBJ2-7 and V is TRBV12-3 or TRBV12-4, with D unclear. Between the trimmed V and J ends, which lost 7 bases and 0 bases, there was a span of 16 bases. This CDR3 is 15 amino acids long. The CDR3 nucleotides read TGTGCCAGCACTCCTTCCGGGCCAAACTCCTACGAGCAGTACTTC. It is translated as CASTPSGPNSYEQYF.

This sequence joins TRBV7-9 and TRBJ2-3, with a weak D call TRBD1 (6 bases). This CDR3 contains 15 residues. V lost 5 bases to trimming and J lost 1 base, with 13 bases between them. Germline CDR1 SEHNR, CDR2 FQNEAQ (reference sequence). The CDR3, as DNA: TGTGCCAGCAGCCGGAGCCCAGGGGGCACAGATACGCAGTATTTT. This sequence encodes CASSRSPGGTDTQYF.

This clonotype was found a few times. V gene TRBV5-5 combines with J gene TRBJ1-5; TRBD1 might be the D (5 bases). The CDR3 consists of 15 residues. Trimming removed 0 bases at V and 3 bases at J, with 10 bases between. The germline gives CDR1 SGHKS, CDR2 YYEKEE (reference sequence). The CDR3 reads CASSLGGATNQPQHF. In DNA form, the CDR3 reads TGTGCCAGCAGCTTGGGAGGGGCCACCAATCAGCCCCAGCATTTT.

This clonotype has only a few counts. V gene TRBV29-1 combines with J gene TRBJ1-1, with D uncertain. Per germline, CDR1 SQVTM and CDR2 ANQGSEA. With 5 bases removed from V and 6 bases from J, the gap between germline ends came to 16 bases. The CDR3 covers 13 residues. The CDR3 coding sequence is TGCAGCGTTATGGAGGGTTTGGGAGCTGAAGCTTTCTTT. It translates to CSVMEGLGAEAFF.

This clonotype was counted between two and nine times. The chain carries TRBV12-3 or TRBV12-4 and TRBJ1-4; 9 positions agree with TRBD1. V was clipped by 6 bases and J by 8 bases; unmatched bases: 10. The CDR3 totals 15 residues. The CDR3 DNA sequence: TGTGCCAGCAGCAACTCCGGGACAGGGCAGGAAAAACTGTTTTTT. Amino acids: CASSNSGTGQEKLFF.

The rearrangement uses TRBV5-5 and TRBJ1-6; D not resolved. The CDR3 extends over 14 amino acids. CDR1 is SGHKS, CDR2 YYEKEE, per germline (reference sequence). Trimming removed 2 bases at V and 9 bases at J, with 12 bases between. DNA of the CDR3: TGTGCCAGCAGCTTCCGGGCCGGATCTTCACCCCTCCACTTT. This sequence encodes CASSFRAGSSPLHF.

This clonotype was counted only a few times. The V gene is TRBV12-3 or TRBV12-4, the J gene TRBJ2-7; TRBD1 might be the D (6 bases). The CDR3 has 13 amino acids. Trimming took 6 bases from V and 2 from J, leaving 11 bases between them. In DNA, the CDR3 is TGTGCCAGCAGAAGGGACACGACCTACGAGCAGTACTTC. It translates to CASRRDTTYEQYF.

CDR3 sequence reads: CSAAKAADTQYF. The CDR3 DNA is TGCAGTGCAGCCAAAGCGGCGGATACGCAGTATTTT. The chain employs TRBV20-1 and TRBJ2-3, with D possibly TRBD2 on 5 matching bases. The germline CDR1 and CDR2 sequences are DFQATT and SNEGSKA (reference sequence). CDR3 length: 12 amino acids. V lost 6 bases and J 6 bases, leaving 13 bases between the germline ends.

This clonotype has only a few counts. The CDR3 spells CASSYGLASVAQYF. CDR3 in DNA: TGTGCCAGCAGTTACGGACTAGCGTCGGTCGCGCAGTATTTT. This chain connects TRBV6-5 to TRBJ2-3, with 9 bases lining up with TRBD2. Trimming cost V 2 bases and J 10 bases; bases outside gene matches: 7. Germline V gene sequence: CDR1 MNHEY, CDR2 SVGAGI. CDR3 size: 14 residues.

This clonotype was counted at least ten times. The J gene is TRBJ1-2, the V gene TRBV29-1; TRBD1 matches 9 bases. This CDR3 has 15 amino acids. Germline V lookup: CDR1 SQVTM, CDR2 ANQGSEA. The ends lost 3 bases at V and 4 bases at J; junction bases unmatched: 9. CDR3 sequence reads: CSVDPPLTGGYGYTF. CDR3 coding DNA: TGCAGCGTTGATCCGCCCCTGACAGGGGGCTATGGCTACACCTTC.

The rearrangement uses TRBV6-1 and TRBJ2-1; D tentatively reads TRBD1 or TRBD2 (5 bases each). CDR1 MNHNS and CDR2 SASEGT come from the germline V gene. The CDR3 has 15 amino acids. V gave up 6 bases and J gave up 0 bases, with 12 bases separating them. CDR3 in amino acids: CASSRDGYSYNEQFF. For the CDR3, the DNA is TGTGCCAGCAGCCGGGACGGTTACTCCTACAATGAGCAGTTCTTC.

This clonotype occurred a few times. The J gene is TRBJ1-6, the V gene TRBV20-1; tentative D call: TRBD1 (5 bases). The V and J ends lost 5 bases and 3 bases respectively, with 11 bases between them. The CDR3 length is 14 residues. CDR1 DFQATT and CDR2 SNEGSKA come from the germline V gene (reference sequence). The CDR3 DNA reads TGCAGTGCTCGGCTGGGACGCTATAATTCACCCCTCCACTTT. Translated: CSARLGRYNSPLHF.

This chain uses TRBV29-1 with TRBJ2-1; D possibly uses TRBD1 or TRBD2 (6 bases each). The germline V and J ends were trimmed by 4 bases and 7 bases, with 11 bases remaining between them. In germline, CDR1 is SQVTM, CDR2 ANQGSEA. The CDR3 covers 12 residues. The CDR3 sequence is CSVVGGRNEQFF. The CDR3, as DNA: TGCAGCGTTGTTGGGGGGCGTAATGAGCAGTTCTTC.

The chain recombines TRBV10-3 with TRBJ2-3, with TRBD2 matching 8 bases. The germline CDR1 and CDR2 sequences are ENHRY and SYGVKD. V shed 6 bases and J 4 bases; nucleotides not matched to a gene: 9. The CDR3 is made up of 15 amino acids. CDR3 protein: CAIRSGNSGADTQYF. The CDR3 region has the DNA TGTGCCATCAGGAGTGGGAATAGCGGGGCAGATACGCAGTATTTT.

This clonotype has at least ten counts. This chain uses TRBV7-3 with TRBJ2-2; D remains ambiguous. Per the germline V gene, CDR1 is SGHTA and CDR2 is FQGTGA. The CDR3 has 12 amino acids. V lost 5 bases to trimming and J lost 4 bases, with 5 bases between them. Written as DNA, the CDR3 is TGTGCCAGCAGCATTACCACCGGGGAGCTGTTTTTT. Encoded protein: CASSITTGELFF. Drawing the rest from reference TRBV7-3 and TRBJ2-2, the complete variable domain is GAGVSQTPSNKVTEKGKYVELRCDPISGHTALYWYRQSLGQGPEFLIYFQGTGAADDSGLPNDRFFAVRPEGSVSTLKIQRTERGDSAVYLCASSITTGELFFGEGSRLTVL.

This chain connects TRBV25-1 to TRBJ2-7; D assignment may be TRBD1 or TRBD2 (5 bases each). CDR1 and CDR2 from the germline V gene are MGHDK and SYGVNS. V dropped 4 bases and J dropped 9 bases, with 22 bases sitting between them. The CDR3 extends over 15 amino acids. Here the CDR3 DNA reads TGTGCCAGCAGTGCGCCCGGGACCTTTCTACGAGGGCAGTACTTC. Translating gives CASSAPGTFLRGQYF.

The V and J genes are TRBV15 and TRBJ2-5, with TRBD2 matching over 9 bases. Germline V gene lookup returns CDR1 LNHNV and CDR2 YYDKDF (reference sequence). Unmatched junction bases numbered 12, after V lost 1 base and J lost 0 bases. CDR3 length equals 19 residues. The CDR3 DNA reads TGTGCCACCAGCAGAGCCGGGACTAGCCAAATCTTGTACCAAGAGACCCAGTACTTC. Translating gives CATSRAGTSQILYQETQYF.

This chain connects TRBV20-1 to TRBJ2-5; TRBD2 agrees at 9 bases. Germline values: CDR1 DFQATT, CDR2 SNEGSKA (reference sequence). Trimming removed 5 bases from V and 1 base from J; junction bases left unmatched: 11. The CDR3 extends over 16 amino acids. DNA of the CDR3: TGCAGTGCTCACAGGGGTAGCGGGGGCCCCCAAGAGACCCAGTACTTC. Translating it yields CSAHRGSGGPQETQYF.

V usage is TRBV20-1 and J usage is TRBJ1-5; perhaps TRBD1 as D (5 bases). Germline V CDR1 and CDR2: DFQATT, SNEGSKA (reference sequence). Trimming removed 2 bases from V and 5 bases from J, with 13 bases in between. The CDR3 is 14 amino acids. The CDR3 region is CSARFRDGHQPQHF. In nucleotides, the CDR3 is TGCAGTGCTAGATTCCGGGACGGGCATCAGCCCCAGCATTTT.

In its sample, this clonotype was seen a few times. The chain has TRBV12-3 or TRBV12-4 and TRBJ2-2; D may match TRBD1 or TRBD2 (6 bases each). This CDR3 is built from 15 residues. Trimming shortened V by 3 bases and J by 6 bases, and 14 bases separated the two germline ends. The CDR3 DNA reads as TGTGCCAGCAGTTTCCCGGGGGCGCGAGCCGGGGAGCTGTTTTTT. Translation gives CASSFPGARAGELFF.